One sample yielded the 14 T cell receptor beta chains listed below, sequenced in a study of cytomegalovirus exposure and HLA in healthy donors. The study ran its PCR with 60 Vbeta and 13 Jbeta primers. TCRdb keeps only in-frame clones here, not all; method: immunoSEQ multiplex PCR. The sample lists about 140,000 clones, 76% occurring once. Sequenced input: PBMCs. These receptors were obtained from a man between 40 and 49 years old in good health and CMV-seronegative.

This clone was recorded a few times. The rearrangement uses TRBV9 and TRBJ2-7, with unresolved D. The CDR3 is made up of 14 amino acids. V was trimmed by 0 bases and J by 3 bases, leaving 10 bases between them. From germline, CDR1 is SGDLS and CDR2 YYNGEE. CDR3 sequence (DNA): TGTGCCAGCAGCGTAGGACTGTATGACTACGAGCAGTACTTC. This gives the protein CASSVGLYDYEQYF.

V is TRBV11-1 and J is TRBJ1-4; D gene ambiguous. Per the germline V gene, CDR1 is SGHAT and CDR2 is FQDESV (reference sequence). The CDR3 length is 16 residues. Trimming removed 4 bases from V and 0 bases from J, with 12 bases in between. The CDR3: CASSSQTPPTNEKLFF. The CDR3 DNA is TGTGCCAGCAGCTCCCAGACACCTCCAACTAATGAAAAACTGTTTTTT. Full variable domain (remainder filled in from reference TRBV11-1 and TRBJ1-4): EAEVAQSPRYKITEKSQAVAFWCDPISGHATLYWYRQILGQGPELLVQFQDESVVDDSQLPKDRFSAERLKGVDSTLKIQPAELGDSAMYLCASSSQTPPTNEKLFFGSGTQLSVL.

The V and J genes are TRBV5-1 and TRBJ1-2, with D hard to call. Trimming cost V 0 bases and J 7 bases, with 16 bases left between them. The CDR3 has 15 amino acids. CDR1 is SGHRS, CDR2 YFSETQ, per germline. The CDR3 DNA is TGCGCCAGCAGCTTGGCCGTTCAGTCTGTGGCTGGCTACACCTTC. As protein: CASSLAVQSVAGYTF. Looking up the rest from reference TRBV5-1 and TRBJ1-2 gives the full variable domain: KAGVTQTPRYLIKTRGQQVTLSCSPISGHRSVSWYQQTPGQGLQFLFEYFSETQRNKGNFPGRFSGRQFSNSRSEMNVSTLELGDSALYLCASSLAVQSVAGYTFGSGTRLTVV.

CDR3: CASSPRNGPGGEQYF. CDR3 bases: TGTGCCAGCAGCCCGAGGAATGGACCGGGGGGCGAGCAGTACTTC. V usage is TRBV5-4 and J usage is TRBJ2-7; 7 bases match TRBD2. Trimming at V came to 4 bases and at J to 6 bases, leaving 13 bases not matched to a gene. This CDR3 comprises 15 residues. Germline V CDR1 and CDR2: SGHNT, YYREEE (reference sequence).

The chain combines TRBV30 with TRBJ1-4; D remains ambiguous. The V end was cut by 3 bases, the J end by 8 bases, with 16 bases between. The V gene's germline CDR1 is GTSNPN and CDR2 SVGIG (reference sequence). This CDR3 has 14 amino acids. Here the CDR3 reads CAWSPGSLSEKLFF. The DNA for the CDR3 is TGTGCCTGGAGCCCGGGGAGTCTTAGCGAAAAACTGTTTTTT.

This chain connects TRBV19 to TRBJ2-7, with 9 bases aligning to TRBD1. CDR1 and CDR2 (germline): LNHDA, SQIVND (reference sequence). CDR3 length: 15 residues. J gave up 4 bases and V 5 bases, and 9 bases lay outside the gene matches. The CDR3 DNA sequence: TGTGCCAGTAGTGAGACTGGGACAGGGAGGTACGAGCAGTACTTC. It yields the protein CASSETGTGRYEQYF.

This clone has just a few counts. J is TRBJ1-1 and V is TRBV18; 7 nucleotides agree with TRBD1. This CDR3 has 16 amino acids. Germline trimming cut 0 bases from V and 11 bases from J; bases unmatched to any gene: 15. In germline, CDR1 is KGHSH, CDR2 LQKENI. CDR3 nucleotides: TGTGCCAGCTCACCACCGGGGCAGGGGGAGGTGATTAGCGCTTTCTTT. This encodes CASSPPGQGEVISAFF.

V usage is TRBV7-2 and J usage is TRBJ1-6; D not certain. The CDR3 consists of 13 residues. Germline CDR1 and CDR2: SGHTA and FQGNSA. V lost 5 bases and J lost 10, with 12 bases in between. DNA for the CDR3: TGTGCCAGCAGCCCCCGGGAGGAGTCACCCCTCCACTTT. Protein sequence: CASSPREESPLHF. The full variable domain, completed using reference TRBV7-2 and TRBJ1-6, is GAGVSQSPSNKVTEKGKDVELRCDPISGHTALYWYRQSLGQGLEFLIYFQGNSAPDKSGLPSDRFSAERTGGSVSTLTIQRTQQEDSAVYLCASSPREESPLHFGNGTRLTVT.

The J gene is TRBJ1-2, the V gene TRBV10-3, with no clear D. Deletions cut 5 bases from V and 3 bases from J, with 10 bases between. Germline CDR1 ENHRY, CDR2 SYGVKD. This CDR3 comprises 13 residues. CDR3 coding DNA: TGTGCCATCAGTCCGGTCGGGGACTATGGCTACACCTTC. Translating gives CAISPVGDYGYTF.

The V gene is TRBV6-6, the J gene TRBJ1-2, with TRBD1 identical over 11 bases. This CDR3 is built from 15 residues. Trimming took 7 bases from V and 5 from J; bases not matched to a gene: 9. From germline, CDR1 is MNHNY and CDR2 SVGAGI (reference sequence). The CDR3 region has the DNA TGTGCCAGCAATGTGGACAGGGGGCCGTTTTATGGCTACACCTTC. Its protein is CASNVDRGPFYGYTF.

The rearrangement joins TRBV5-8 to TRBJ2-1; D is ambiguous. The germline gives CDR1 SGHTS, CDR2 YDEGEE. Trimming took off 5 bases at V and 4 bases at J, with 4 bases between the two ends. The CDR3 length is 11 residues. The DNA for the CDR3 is TGTGCCAGCAGACAGTACAATGAGCAGTTCTTC. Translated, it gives CASRQYNEQFF.

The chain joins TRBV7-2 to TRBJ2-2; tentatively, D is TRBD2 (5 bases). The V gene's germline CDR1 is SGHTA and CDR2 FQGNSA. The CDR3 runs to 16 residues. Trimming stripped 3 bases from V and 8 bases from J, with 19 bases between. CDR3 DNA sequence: TGTGCCAGCAGCTTCGACGGGGTGACGAACAAGGGGGAGCTGTTTTTT. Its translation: CASSFDGVTNKGELFF.

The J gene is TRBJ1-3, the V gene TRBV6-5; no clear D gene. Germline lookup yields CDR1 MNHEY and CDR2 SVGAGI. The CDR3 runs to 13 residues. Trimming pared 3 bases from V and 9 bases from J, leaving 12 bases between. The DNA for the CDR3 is TGTGCCAGCAGTTATCTACTGGGAGGCACCATATATTTT. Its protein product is CASSYLLGGTIYF.

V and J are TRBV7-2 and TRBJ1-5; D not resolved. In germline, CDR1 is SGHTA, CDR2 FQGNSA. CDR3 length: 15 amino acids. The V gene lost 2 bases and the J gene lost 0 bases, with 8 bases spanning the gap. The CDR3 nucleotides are TGTGCCAGCAGCTTACTGGAGGATAGCAATCAGCCCCAGCATTTT. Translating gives CASSLLEDSNQPQHF.